The 3 T cell receptor beta chains reported below all come from one sample, sequenced in a study of T cells after posttransplantation cyclophosphamide. The assay was immunoSEQ multiplex PCR, and TCRdb's table has in-frame clones only and misses some. The data contain tens of thousands of clones, 80% to 90% of them singletons. Sequencing was performed on PBMCs. The receptors here all came from a man in his forties or fifties.

V is TRBV2 and J is TRBJ2-2; TRBD1 aligns across 7 bases. Looked up from germline, CDR1 is SNHLY and CDR2 is FYNNEI. The CDR3 consists of 16 residues. Trimming at V came to 4 bases and at J to 6 bases, leaving 11 bases not matched to a gene. The DNA for the CDR3 is TGTGCCAGCAGTGGGGCATCTGGGACAGTCGCCGGGGAGCTGTTTTTT. Translated: CASSGASGTVAGELFF.

The J gene is TRBJ1-2, the V gene TRBV11-3; no clear D gene. The CDR3 runs 14 residues. V shed 5 bases and J shed 7 bases, with 17 bases lying between them. In germline, CDR1 is SGHNT, CDR2 YENEEA. CDR3: CASSKSTWQTGYTF. The CDR3 nucleotides read TGTGCCAGCAGCAAATCGACATGGCAGACTGGCTACACCTTC.

V is TRBV6-5 and J is TRBJ2-7; 7 bases align to TRBD2. Germline values: CDR1 MNHEY, CDR2 SVGAGI. This CDR3 has 13 residues. With V trimmed by 7 bases and J by 3 bases, 6 bases remained unmatched. Here the CDR3 reads CASTRGEGYEQYF. CDR3 sequence (DNA): TGTGCCAGCACTCGAGGGGAGGGCTACGAGCAGTACTTC.